This TCR beta chain comes out of a study of cytomegalovirus exposure and HLA in healthy donors. TCRdb keeps only in-frame clones here, not all; method: immunoSEQ multiplex PCR. The sample contains fewer than 150,000 clones, approximately 88% of which appear only once. The ends lost 3 bases at V and 7 bases at J; junction bases unmatched: 6. CDR1 is SGHVS and CDR2 is FQNEAQ in the germline V gene. The CDR3 loop spans 15 amino acids. The sequenced sample was PBMCs. The receptor comes from a man aged 18 to 29 in good health and CMV-seronegative. V gene TRBV7-8 combines with J gene TRBJ2-1; TRBD2 aligns across 10 bases. In nucleotides, the CDR3 is TGTGCCAGCAGCTTCCCAGCGGGGGGGCATAATGAGCAGTTCTTC. It encodes CASSFPAGGHNEQFF.